What follows is one TCR beta chain and its context. Antigen specificity is unknown. The sample is drawn from a study of T-cell memory formation after mild COVID-19. Study context: There were largely donor-specific TCR clusters. Study results and caveats: Pre-infection memory held some responding clones, suggesting pre-existing cross-reactive T cells responded. Whether second-wave clones peaking at day 37 were SARS-CoV-2 specific went unconfirmed. From day 15 to 85, contracting clones were balanced between CD4 and CD8, whereas later expanders leaned toward CD4+.

Via MiXCR, TCRdb re-called the 5' RACE reads, giving one row per CDR3 protein. This sample yields roughly 560,000 distinct CDR3 sequences, of which roughly 20% are seen a single time; roughly an eighth belongs to the top ten. The CDR3 covers 16 residues. Unmatched junction bases numbered 10, after V lost 4 bases and J lost 5 bases. Looked up from germline, CDR1 is MNHNY and CDR2 is SVGAGI (reference sequence). The sequenced material came from PBMCs or a T cell subset sorted from them (not recorded which). The clonotype comes from an adult woman who had mild COVID-19 (a few samples of this study predate the infection). Cell type and time point are not known. The chain has TRBV6-6 and TRBJ2-5, with 10 bases aligning to TRBD1. The DNA for the CDR3 is TGTGCCAGCAGTTTCAAGACAGGGGGCGTTCGGGAGACCCAGTACTTC. Protein sequence: CASSFKTGGVRETQYF.